A single sample is the source of the 27 T cell receptor beta chains below, sequenced in a study of shared clonotypes between healthy human individuals. Clones were read by immunoSEQ multiplex PCR, and TCRdb kept only the in-frame ones, dropping some. The sample records about 2,500,000 clones, approximately 94% being singletons. Sequenced input: naive CD4+ T cells sorted from blood. Subset here: CD45RA+ positively selected. Source of these receptors: a man aged 18 to 29 in good health.

The V and J genes are TRBV19 and TRBJ2-1; D might be TRBD1 (7 bases). The V and J ends lost 3 bases and 7 bases respectively, with 22 bases between them. The CDR3 runs 17 residues. CDR1 is LNHDA and CDR2 is SQIVND in the germline V gene (reference sequence). The CDR3: CASSIQTGNYRGNEQFF. The DNA of the CDR3 is TGTGCCAGTAGTATTCAGACAGGGAACTATCGGGGGAATGAGCAGTTCTTC.

The chain employs TRBV5-1 and TRBJ2-1; D unclear. Germline V CDR1 and CDR2: SGHRS, YFSETQ. V dropped 1 base and J dropped 8 bases, with 7 bases sitting between them. This CDR3 comprises 12 residues. The CDR3 loop is CASSLHSDEQFF. In nucleotides, the CDR3 is TGCGCCAGCAGCTTGCACAGCGATGAGCAGTTCTTC.

With regard to this clone: Other nucleotide sequences in the sample specify the same CDR3. This chain joins TRBV5-1 and TRBJ1-5; TRBD1 aligns across 7 bases. The CDR3 consists of 15 residues. Germline values: CDR1 SGHRS, CDR2 YFSETQ. The J segment lost 3 bases and the V segment lost 0 bases, leaving 3 bases of the junction unmatched. CDR3 nucleotides: TGCGCCAGCAGCTTGGAAGGGGGCGACAATCAGCCCCAGCATTTT. This translates into CASSLEGGDNQPQHF.

V and J are TRBV28 and TRBJ2-7, with D tentatively TRBD2 (5 bases). Trimming stripped 11 bases from V and 0 bases from J, with 20 bases between. Germline values: CDR1 MDHEN, CDR2 SYDVKM. The CDR3 length is 15 residues. The CDR3 DNA sequence: TGTGCCCTCAAACTTGGGAGACCTCGCTCCTACGAGCAGTACTTC. It is translated as CALKLGRPRSYEQYF.

This clone was seen just once. The rearrangement links TRBV20-1 to TRBJ2-7, with TRBD1 matching over 10 bases. The V gene end was trimmed by 6 bases and the J gene end by 6 bases; junction bases not matched to a gene: 2. CDR3 length: 11 amino acids. Germline V gene data show CDR1 as DFQATT and CDR2 as SNEGSKA (reference sequence). The CDR3 loop reads CSAGTGVEQYF. The CDR3 DNA follows: TGCAGTGCCGGGACAGGGGTCGAGCAGTACTTC.

V is TRBV11-3 and J is TRBJ1-3; no clear D. The CDR3 has 15 residues. V lost 0 bases, J lost 4 bases, and 10 bases lay in between. Per the germline V gene, CDR1 is SGHNT and CDR2 is YENEEA. The CDR3 loop reads CASSLDGPWGNTIYF. In nucleotides, the CDR3 is TGTGCCAGCAGCTTAGACGGGCCGTGGGGAAACACCATATATTTT.

V gene TRBV18 combines with J gene TRBJ2-1; 11 bases align to TRBD2. The CDR3 runs to 16 residues. The germline gives CDR1 KGHSH, CDR2 LQKENI. Trimming cost V 3 bases and J 10 bases; bases outside gene matches: 11. The CDR3 here is CASSPLQLAGAGEQFF. The CDR3 nucleotides read TGTGCCAGCTCACCGCTACAACTAGCGGGGGCCGGGGAGCAGTTCTTC.

This sequence joins TRBV7-9 and TRBJ2-3, with no clear D. The CDR3 extends over 13 amino acids. The germline V and J ends were trimmed by 5 bases and 0 bases, with 6 bases remaining between them. From germline, CDR1 is SEHNR and CDR2 FQNEAQ (reference sequence). In nucleotides, the CDR3 is TGTGCCAGCAGCCGCCTCAGCACAGATACGCAGTATTTT. Its protein is CASSRLSTDTQYF.

The V and J genes are TRBV6-1 and TRBJ2-7; TRBD2 aligns across 13 bases. The V and J ends lost 4 bases and 5 bases, in that order; junction bases with no gene match: 8. CDR3 length: 16 amino acids. Germline loops: CDR1 MNHNS, CDR2 SASEGT. CDR3 DNA: TGTGCCAGCAGTGCCTTACTAGCGGGAGGGCCCCACGAGCAGTACTTC. It yields the protein CASSALLAGGPHEQYF.

The V and J genes are TRBV7-2 and TRBJ1-1; D is possibly TRBD1 (6 bases). Germline CDR1 SGHTA, CDR2 FQGNSA. The CDR3 covers 13 residues. Trimming cost V 5 bases and J 11 bases, with 18 bases left between them. The CDR3 DNA sequence: TGTGCCAGCAGCCCTCAGGGCGACAGGCGGGCTTTCTTT. It encodes CASSPQGDRRAFF.

V usage is TRBV6-4 and J usage is TRBJ2-5, with 9 bases fitting TRBD2. The CDR3 has 14 residues. The trim removed 5 bases at V and 4 bases at J, leaving 5 bases unmatched. The germline V gene encodes CDR1 MRHNA and CDR2 SNTAGT. The chain's CDR3 is CASSPSGEVETQYF. CDR3 in DNA: TGTGCCAGCAGTCCTAGCGGGGAAGTAGAGACCCAGTACTTC.

This sequence joins TRBV4-1 and TRBJ1-4, with TRBD1 matching over 7 bases. The CDR3 consists of 15 residues. Germline V gene sequence: CDR1 MGHRA, CDR2 YSYEKL. V was clipped by 5 bases and J by 8 bases; unmatched bases: 11. CDR3 in amino acids: CASSKSGTVKEKLFF. DNA for the CDR3: TGCGCCAGCAGCAAAAGTGGGACAGTGAAGGAAAAACTGTTTTTT.

The chain uses TRBV5-1 and TRBJ1-4; D remains ambiguous. Trimming stripped 4 bases from V and 7 bases from J, with 11 bases between. Germline CDR1 SGHRS, CDR2 YFSETQ. The CDR3 is made up of 13 amino acids. CDR3 nucleotide sequence: TGCGCCAGCAGCGGGCTGGGGAGTGAAAAACTGTTTTTT. This codes for CASSGLGSEKLFF.

J is TRBJ2-7 and V is TRBV30; 10 positions match TRBD2. The CDR3 extends over 16 amino acids. Trimming cost V 8 bases and J 7 bases; bases outside gene matches: 20. Germline V gene sequence: CDR1 GTSNPN, CDR2 SVGIG (reference sequence). CDR3 in DNA: TGTGCCCAGGGAACTCGTAGCGGGAGGCGGACTGGGGAGCAGTACTTC. Translated, it gives CAQGTRSGRRTGEQYF.

Written as DNA, the CDR3 is TGTGCCAGCAGTTCTGGGGGGCGGGACTATGGCTACACCTTC. It encodes CASSSGGRDYGYTF. This chain joins TRBV27 and TRBJ1-2; possible D gene TRBD1, 6 bases. This CDR3 has 14 residues. Deletions cut 4 bases from V and 3 bases from J, with 12 bases between. Germline V gene sequence: CDR1 MNHEY, CDR2 SMNVEV (reference sequence).

Here the CDR3 reads CASSPGTGGLKTQYF. In DNA, the CDR3 is TGCGCCAGCAGCCCAGGGACAGGGGGCTTGAAGACCCAGTACTTC. The chain uses TRBV4-1 and TRBJ2-5; 12 bases map to TRBD1. CDR3 length: 15 residues. CDR1 MGHRA and CDR2 YSYEKL come from the germline V gene. The junction had 6 bases not matched to a gene; V was cut back by 4 bases and J by 6 bases.

The chain joins TRBV7-9 to TRBJ1-1; 11 nucleotides match TRBD1. Trimming removed 7 bases from V and 5 bases from J; junction bases left unmatched: 12. The CDR3 has 16 amino acids. The germline gives CDR1 SEHNR, CDR2 FQNEAQ (reference sequence). DNA for the CDR3: TGTGCCAGCACTCAAATGGGGACAGGGGGAAAAACTGAAGCTTTCTTT. As protein: CASTQMGTGGKTEAFF.

The chain is built from TRBV5-6 and TRBJ2-7, with 10 bases lining up with TRBD1. The V segment lost 2 bases and the J segment 3 bases; nucleotides outside the gene matches: 5. Germline CDR1 reads SGHDT; CDR2 reads YYEEEE. The CDR3 has 15 residues. The CDR3 DNA sequence: TGTGCCAGCAGCTTTTCGGGACAGGGGTACTACGAGCAGTACTTC. Encoded protein: CASSFSGQGYYEQYF.

On this clone: The same CDR3 arises from other DNA sequences in this sample as well. CDR3 in amino acids: CASSLGRGTDTQYF. CDR3 in DNA: TGTGCCAGCAGCTTAGGGAGGGGCACAGATACGCAGTATTTT. The genes are TRBV2 and TRBJ2-3, with 7 nucleotides matching TRBD2. CDR1 is SNHLY and CDR2 is FYNNEI in the germline V gene. The CDR3 spans 14 residues. Germline trimming cut 6 bases from V and 1 base from J; bases unmatched to any gene: 4.

This clone was found once. The chain uses TRBV5-1 and TRBJ2-7; the match to TRBD1 covers 8 bases. Trimming cost V 1 base and J 4 bases; bases outside gene matches: 4. This CDR3 is built from 14 residues. CDR1 and CDR2 from the germline V gene are SGHRS and YFSETQ. The CDR3 nucleotides read TGCGCCAGCAGCTTGACACAGGGGGTTTACGAGCAGTACTTC. Translating it yields CASSLTQGVYEQYF.

This clone has a handful of counts. The chain couples TRBV7-2 to TRBJ2-1; D assignment may be TRBD1 or TRBD2 (6 bases each). Germline V gene lookup returns CDR1 SGHTA and CDR2 FQGNSA. Trimming cost V 5 bases and J 10 bases, with 9 bases left between them. The CDR3 runs to 11 residues. The CDR3 loop is CASSPGAEQFF. CDR3 nucleotides: TGTGCCAGCAGCCCGGGGGCAGAGCAGTTCTTC.

The sample holds one count of this clone. The chain links TRBV18 to TRBJ2-4; 8 nucleotides align to TRBD1. CDR1 is KGHSH and CDR2 is LQKENI in the germline V gene. This CDR3 has 16 amino acids. V lost 4 bases, J lost 8 bases, and 13 bases stayed unmatched. CDR3 loop: CASSRTRQGSLDIQYF. CDR3 in DNA: TGTGCCAGCTCACGTACCCGACAGGGGTCATTGGACATTCAGTACTTC.

V is TRBV5-4 and J is TRBJ1-3, with a possible D match to TRBD1 (6 bases). Trimming stripped 7 bases from V and 0 bases from J, with 8 bases between. Germline V gives CDR1 SGHNT, CDR2 YYREEE (reference sequence). This CDR3 contains 13 residues. This chain's CDR3 is CASGGHSGNTIYF. The CDR3 nucleotides are TGTGCCAGCGGGGGGCACTCTGGAAACACCATATATTTT.

The table lists this clone with a few counts. V and J are TRBV6-5 and TRBJ1-6, with D perhaps TRBD1 (5 bases). CDR1 and CDR2 (germline): MNHEY, SVGAGI. The V end lost 2 bases, the J end lost 6 bases, and 11 bases lay between the germline ends. This CDR3 region has 15 residues. CDR3 residues: CASSYIDSGNSPLHF. The DNA of the CDR3 is TGTGCCAGCAGTTACATCGACAGCGGTAATTCACCCCTCCACTTT.

This chain links TRBV14 with TRBJ1-2; D might be TRBD1 (6 bases). Per the germline V gene, CDR1 is SGHDN and CDR2 is FVKESK. Trimming took off 0 bases at V and 3 bases at J, with 17 bases between the two ends. The CDR3 loop spans 17 amino acids. DNA for the CDR3: TGTGCCAGCAGCCAAGATCCGGCAGGGGCGCGCTACTATGGCTACACCTTC. Its protein is CASSQDPAGARYYGYTF.

The rearrangement uses TRBV18 and TRBJ2-7; D gene uncertain. CDR3 size: 13 residues. Between the trimmed V and J ends, which lost 0 bases and 6 bases, there was a span of 9 bases. Germline CDR1 is KGHSH and CDR2 is LQKENI. The CDR3 sequence: CASSPPVSSEQYF. DNA of the CDR3: TGTGCCAGCTCACCACCGGTTTCATCCGAGCAGTACTTC.

The rearrangement links TRBV2 to TRBJ2-7; D tentatively fits TRBD1 or TRBD2 (5 bases each). V lost 6 bases, J lost 4 bases, and 13 bases lay in between. The CDR3 runs 13 residues. CDR1 is SNHLY and CDR2 is FYNNEI in the germline V gene. This CDR3 is CASSEGSVYEQYF. The CDR3 nucleotides read TGTGCCAGCAGCGAGGGGAGTGTTTACGAGCAGTACTTC.